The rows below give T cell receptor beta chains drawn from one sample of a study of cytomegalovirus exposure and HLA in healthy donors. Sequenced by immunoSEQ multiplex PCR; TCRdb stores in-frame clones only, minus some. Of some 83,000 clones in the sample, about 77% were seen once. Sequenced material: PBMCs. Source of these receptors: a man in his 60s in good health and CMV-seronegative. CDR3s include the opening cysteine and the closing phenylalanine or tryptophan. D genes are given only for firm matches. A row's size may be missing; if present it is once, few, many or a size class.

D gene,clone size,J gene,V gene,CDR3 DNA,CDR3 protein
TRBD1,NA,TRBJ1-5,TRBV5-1,TGTGCCAGCAGCTTGACAGGGAAGGGTCAGCCCCAGCATTTT,CASSLTGKGQPQHF
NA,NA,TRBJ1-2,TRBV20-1,TGCAGTGCGGGGGGTACGGGCTACACCTTC,CSAGGTGYTF
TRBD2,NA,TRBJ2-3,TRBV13,TGTGCCAGCAGCTCAGTAGCGGGGGAGCCAGATACGCAGTATTTT,CASSSVAGEPDTQYF
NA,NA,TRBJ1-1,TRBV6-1,TGTGCCAGCAGTGAGTACAGGGTAGTTTCTGAAGCTTTCTTT,CASSEYRVVSEAFF
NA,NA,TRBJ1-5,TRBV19,TGTGCCAGTAGTACTCCCGGGTATAGCAATCAGCCCCAGCATTTT,CASSTPGYSNQPQHF
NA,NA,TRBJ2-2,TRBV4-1,TGCGCCAGCAGCCAGATACTCGGGGACACCGGGGAGCTGTTTTTT,CASSQILGDTGELFF
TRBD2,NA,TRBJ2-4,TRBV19,TGTGCCAGTAGTTTAGCGGGGGGCCTCCGGGGAGGCAGAAACATTCAGTACTTC,CASSLAGGLRGGRNIQYF
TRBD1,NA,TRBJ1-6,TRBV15,TGTGCCACCAGCAGAGATATGGGACAGGCCACCCTCCACTTT,CATSRDMGQATLHF
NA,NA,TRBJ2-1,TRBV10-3,TGTGCCATCAGGGGGACGGGAGAGGGCTATGAGCAGTTCTTC,CAIRGTGEGYEQFF
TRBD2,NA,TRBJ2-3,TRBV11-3,TGTGCCAGCAGCTCCGGACAGATAGCGGGGGCCGCAACAGATACGCAGTATTTT,CASSSGQIAGAATDTQYF
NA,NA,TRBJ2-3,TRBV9,TGTGCCAGCAGCGTAGGGATGTATAGAGGGTCAGATACGCAGTATTTT,CASSVGMYRGSDTQYF
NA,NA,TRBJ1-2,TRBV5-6,TGTGCCAGCAGCTTGGGGCCTAGGGGCCCGGATGGGGGCTACACCTTC,CASSLGPRGPDGGYTF
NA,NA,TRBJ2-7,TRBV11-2,TGTGCCAGCAGCTCCACCCGTGGTGGGCCCTACGAGCAGTACTTC,CASSSTRGGPYEQYF
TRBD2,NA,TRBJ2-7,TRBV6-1,TGTGCCAGCAGTGAATACTTAGCGGGGGCATTGGGCGAGCAGTACTTC,CASSEYLAGALGEQYF
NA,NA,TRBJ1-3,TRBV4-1,TGCGCCAGCAGCCAAGAAGGAGGCGGCTCTGGAAACACCATATATTTT,CASSQEGGGSGNTIYF
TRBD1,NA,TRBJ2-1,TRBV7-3,TGTGCCAGCAGCTTAGAACAGGGGTACAATGAGCAGTTCTTC,CASSLEQGYNEQFF
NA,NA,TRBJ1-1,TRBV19,TGTGCCAGTACTGTGGAGATGATGAACACTGAAGCTTTCTTT,CASTVEMMNTEAFF
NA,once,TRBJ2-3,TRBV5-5,TGTGCCAGCAGCTTGTTGGCGGGGGCCTCTACGCAGTATTTT,CASSLLAGASTQYF
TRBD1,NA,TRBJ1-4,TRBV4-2,TGTGCCAGCAGCCAAGTGCCGGGACAGGGGAGCGAAAAACTGTTTTTT,CASSQVPGQGSEKLFF
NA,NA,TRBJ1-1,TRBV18,TGTGCCAGCTCCCTCCAGAGGTGGGACACTGAAGCTTTCTTT,CASSLQRWDTEAFF
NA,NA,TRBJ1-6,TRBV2,TGTGCCAGTTTACTTAGCTCCTATAATTCACCCCTCCACTTT,CASLLSSYNSPLHF
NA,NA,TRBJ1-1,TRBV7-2,TGTGCCAGCAGCTTACGGACTGAAGCTTTCTTT,CASSLRTEAFF
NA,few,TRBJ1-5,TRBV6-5,TGTGCCAGCAGTTACTCGCTGCGGGTACAGCCCCAGCATTTT,CASSYSLRVQPQHF
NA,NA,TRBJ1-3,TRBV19,TGTGCCAGTAGTATCGGAGCAGGGCCTGGAAACACCATATATTTT,CASSIGAGPGNTIYF
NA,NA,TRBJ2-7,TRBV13,TGTGCCAGCAGGGCAAGCGCCGGCCGTTACGAGCAGTACTTC,CASRASAGRYEQYF
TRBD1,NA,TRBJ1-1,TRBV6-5,TGTGCCAGCAGTTACCAAAGAGGGGGCTTCGCTTTCTTT,CASSYQRGGFAFF
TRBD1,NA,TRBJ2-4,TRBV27,TGTGCCAGCAGTTACTCGGGGACAGGGAGCATTCAGTACTTC,CASSYSGTGSIQYF
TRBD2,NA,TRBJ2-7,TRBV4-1,TGCGCCAGCAGCCAAGGAACCGTGAGCGGGGGGGATTACGAGCAGTACTTC,CASSQGTVSGGDYEQYF
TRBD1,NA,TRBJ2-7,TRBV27,TGTGCCAGCAGTTTAGCGGCTCGGACAGGCGGCTACGAGCAGTACTTC,CASSLAARTGGYEQYF